This is a list of T cell receptor beta chains from one sample in a study of CD8 T cells in ankylosing spondylitis. From the 5' RACE reads, TCRdb called clonotypes with MiXCR, one entry per CDR3 protein. The sample includes roughly 200,000 distinct CDR3 sequences, more than 10% of them seen just once. Sequencing was performed on blood, either unsorted or a sorted T cell fraction (not recorded which). These receptors were collected from a male donor with ankylosing spondylitis or in good health (not recorded which). The CDR3 runs from the conserved cysteine through the conserved F or W.

V gene,J gene,CDR3 protein
TRBV4-1,TRBJ1-1,CASSQDLRQRTEAFF
TRBV4-1,TRBJ1-4,CASSQGRAEKLFF
TRBV4-1,TRBJ2-1,CASSLKQGNEQFF
TRBV3-1,TRBJ2-5,CASSIVGKQETQYF
TRBV5-1,TRBJ2-5,CASSLVYTGQETQYF
TRBV12-3/TRBV12-4,TRBJ2-1,CASSLGTGVSYNEQFF
TRBV4-1,TRBJ1-6,CASRQGNSPLHF
TRBV6-1,TRBJ1-1,CASGGFPEAFF
TRBV5-5,TRBJ2-7,CASSLERVSYEQYF
TRBV2,TRBJ2-1,CASSRLAAYNEQFF
TRBV2,TRBJ2-1,CASISLPDEQFF
TRBV25-1,TRBJ2-3,CASSEFKDTDTQYF
TRBV19,TRBJ2-2,CASGDRDGSGELFF
TRBV27,TRBJ1-1,CASSLSSGAYTEAFF
TRBV12-3/TRBV12-4,TRBJ2-2,CASSPLGGVTGELFF
TRBV11-2,TRBJ2-7,CASSLFVSGSYEQYF
TRBV2,TRBJ2-5,CASSRTSGPQETQYF
TRBV27,TRBJ1-1,CASSLEGALNTEAFF
TRBV27,TRBJ2-7,CASSPLAGGPSEYF
TRBV27,TRBJ2-1,CASSQGTGGYNEQFF
TRBV11-2,TRBJ2-1,CASSLDRRRDNEQFF
TRBV27,TRBJ2-7,CASSLYLAGEQYF
TRBV2,TRBJ1-5,CASSWTVGNQPQHF
TRBV9,TRBJ2-1,CASSVGGGANEQFF
TRBV20-1,TRBJ2-7,CSALSGRGSYEQYF
TRBV6-4,TRBJ2-3,CASSALAGLPDTQYF
TRBV25-1,TRBJ2-1,CASSESAGGGYNEQFF
TRBV20-1,TRBJ2-1,CSALPLAGEVQDEQFF
TRBV25-1,TRBJ2-1,CASSEGDPYNEQFF
TRBV7-9,TRBJ1-2,CASSLGNSHNYGYTF
TRBV9,TRBJ2-7,CASSETSGSSYEQYF
TRBV12-3/TRBV12-4,TRBJ2-5,CASSSWTSGGRETQYF
TRBV6-1,TRBJ1-2,CASSPFQANYGYTF
TRBV5-1,TRBJ2-5,CASSLKGGETQYF
TRBV5-1,TRBJ2-1,CASSGTVEQFF
TRBV4-1,TRBJ1-1,CASSQESTEAFF
TRBV5-1,TRBJ2-1,CASTPRGGSYNEQFF
TRBV19,TRBJ1-1,CASSTGLNTEAFF
TRBV20-1,TRBJ2-3,CSARAGPLSTDTQYF
TRBV10-1,TRBJ2-7,CASRTTLHTSYEQYF
TRBV24-1,TRBJ2-7,CATSLTGNEQYF
TRBV12-3/TRBV12-4,TRBJ2-3,CASSMGGPGDTQYF
TRBV7-9,TRBJ1-4,CASSQGQGGTNEKLFF
TRBV11-3,TRBJ2-1,CASSFPSTGGNEQFF
TRBV30,TRBJ2-5,CAWSVGGAVGETQYF
TRBV20-1,TRBJ2-7,CSARPALAREQYF
TRBV7-8,TRBJ1-1,CASSLDLWANTEAFF
TRBV29-1,TRBJ2-1,CSVEDINEQFF
TRBV18,TRBJ2-7,CASSPSEQYF
TRBV4-1,TRBJ1-1,CASSQDPVRGVTEAFF
TRBV5-6,TRBJ2-2,CASSRTRSNTGELFF
TRBV29-1,TRBJ2-4,CSVEDLGGIQYF
TRBV11-2,TRBJ1-1,CASSTRTGMNTEAFF